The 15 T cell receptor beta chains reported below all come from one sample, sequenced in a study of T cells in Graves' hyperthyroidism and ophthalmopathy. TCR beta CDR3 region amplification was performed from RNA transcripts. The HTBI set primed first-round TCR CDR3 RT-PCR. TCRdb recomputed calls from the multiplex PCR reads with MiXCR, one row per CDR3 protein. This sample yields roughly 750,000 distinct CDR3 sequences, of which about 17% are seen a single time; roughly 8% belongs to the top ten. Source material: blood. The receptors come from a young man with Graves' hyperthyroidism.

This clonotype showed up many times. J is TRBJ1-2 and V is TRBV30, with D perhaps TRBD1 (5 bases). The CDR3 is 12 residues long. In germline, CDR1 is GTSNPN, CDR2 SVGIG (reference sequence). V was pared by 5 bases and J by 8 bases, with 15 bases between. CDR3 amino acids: CAWGPTVGGYTF. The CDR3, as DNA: TGTGCCTGGGGACCGACAGTGGGAGGCTACACCTTC.

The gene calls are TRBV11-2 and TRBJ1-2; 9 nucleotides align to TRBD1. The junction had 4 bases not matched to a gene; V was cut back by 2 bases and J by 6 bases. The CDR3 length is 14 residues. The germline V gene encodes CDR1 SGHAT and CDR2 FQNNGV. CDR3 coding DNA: TGTGCCAGCAGCTTACTACAGGGGGCGGATGGCTACACCTTC. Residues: CASSLLQGADGYTF.

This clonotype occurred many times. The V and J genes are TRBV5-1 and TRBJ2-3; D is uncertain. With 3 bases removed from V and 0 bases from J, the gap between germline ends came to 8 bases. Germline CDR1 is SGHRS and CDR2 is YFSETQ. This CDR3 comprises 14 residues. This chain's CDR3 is CASSSSTSTDTQYF. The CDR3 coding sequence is TGCGCCAGCAGCTCATCTACTAGCACAGATACGCAGTATTTT.

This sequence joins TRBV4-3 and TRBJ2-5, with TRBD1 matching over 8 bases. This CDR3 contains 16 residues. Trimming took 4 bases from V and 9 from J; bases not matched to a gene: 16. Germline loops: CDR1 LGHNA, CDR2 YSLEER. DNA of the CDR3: TGCGCCAGCAGCCCGCACCCCGGGACAGGCATCCCTGCCCAGTACTTC. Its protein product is CASSPHPGTGIPAQYF.

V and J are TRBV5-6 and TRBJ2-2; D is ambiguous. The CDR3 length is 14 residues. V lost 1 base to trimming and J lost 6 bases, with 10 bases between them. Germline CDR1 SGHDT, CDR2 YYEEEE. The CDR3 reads CASSLLMGPGELFF. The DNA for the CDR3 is TGTGCCAGCAGCTTGTTAATGGGTCCCGGGGAGCTGTTTTTT.

CDR3 region: CASSLDGGGGYGYTF. CDR3 sequence (DNA): TGTGCCAGCAGCTTAGACGGGGGAGGGGGCTATGGCTACACCTTC. The chain joins TRBV7-2 to TRBJ1-2, with D possibly TRBD1 on 6 matching bases. The CDR3 sequence is 15 residues long. V lost 1 base to trimming and J lost 4 bases, with 13 bases between them. CDR1 is SGHTA and CDR2 is FQGNSA in the germline V gene. The full variable domain, its missing parts supplied by reference TRBV7-2 and TRBJ1-2, is GAGVSQSPSNKVTEKGKDVELRCDPISGHTALYWYRQSLGQGLEFLIYFQGNSAPDKSGLPSDRFSAERTGGSVSTLTIQRTQQEDSAVYLCASSLDGGGGYGYTFGSGTRLTVV.

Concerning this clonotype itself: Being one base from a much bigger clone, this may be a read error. This CDR3 reads CVSSQIVDSRDRGPLPSYNEQFF. CDR3 nucleotide sequence: TGTGTCAGCAGCCAGATCGTAGATTCCCGGGACAGGGGGCCTCTCCCCTCCTACAATGAGCAGTTCTTC. The chain has TRBV11-3 and TRBJ2-1; TRBD1 matches at 12 bases. The CDR3 runs 23 residues. In germline, CDR1 is SGHNT, CDR2 YENEEA.

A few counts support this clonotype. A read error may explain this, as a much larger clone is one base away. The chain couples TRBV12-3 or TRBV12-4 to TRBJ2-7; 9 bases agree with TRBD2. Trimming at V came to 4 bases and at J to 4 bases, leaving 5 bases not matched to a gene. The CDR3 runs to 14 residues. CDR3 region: CASSSETSGYEQYF. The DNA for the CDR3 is TGTGCCAGCAGTTCCGAGACTAGCGGTTACGAGCAGTACTTC.

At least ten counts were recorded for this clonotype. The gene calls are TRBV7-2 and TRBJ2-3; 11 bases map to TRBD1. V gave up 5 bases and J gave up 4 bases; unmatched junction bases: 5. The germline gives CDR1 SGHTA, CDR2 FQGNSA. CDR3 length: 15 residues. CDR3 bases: TGTGCCAGCAGCCCGGACAGGGGGCGCCCAGATACGCAGTATTTT. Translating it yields CASSPDRGRPDTQYF.

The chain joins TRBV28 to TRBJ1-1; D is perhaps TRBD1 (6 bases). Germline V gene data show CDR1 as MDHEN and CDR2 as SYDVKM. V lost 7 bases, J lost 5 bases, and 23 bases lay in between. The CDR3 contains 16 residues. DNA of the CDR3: TGTGCCAGCATTCCCCGCCGGGGGCGAAAGTTAACTGAAGCTTTCTTT. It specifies CASIPRRGRKLTEAFF. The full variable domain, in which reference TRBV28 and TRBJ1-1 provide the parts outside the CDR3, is DVKVTQSSRYLVKRTGEKVFLECVQDMDHENMFWYRQDPGLGLRLIYFSYDVKMKEKGDIPEGYSVSREKKERFSLILESASTNQTSMYLCASIPRRGRKLTEAFFGQGTRLTVV.

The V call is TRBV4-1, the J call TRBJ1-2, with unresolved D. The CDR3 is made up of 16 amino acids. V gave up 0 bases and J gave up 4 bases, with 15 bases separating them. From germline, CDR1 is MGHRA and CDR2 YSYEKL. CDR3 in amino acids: CASSQDRQPPFYGYTF. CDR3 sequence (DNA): TGCGCCAGCAGCCAAGATAGACAACCACCGTTCTATGGCTACACCTTC.

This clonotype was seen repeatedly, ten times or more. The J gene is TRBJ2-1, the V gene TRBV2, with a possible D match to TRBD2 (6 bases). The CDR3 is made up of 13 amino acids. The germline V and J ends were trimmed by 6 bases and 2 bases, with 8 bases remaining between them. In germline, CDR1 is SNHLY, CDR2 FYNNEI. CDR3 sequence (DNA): TGTGCCAGCAGGCCGGGGGCCTACAATGAGCAGTTCTTC. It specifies CASRPGAYNEQFF.

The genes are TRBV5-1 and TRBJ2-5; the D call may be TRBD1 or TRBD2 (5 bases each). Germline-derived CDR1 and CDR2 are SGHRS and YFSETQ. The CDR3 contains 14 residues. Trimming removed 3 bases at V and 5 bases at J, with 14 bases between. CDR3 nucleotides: TGCGCCAGCAGCTCGGACACCCGGAGGGAGACCCAGTACTTC. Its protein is CASSSDTRRETQYF.

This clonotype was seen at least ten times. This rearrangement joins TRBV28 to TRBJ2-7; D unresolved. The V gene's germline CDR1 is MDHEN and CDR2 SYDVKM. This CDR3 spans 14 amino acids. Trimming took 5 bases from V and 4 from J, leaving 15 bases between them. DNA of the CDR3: TGTGCCAGCAGTACGCCCGGAGTGGAGTACGAGCAGTACTTC. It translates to CASSTPGVEYEQYF.

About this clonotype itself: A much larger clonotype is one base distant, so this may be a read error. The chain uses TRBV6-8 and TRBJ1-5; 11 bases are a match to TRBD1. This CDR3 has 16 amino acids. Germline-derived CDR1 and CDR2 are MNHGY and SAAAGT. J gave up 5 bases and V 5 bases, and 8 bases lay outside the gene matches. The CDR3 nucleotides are TGTGCCAGCAGTGAGTCATGGACAGGGGGCGATCAGCCCCAGCATTTT. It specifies CASSESWTGGDQPQHF.